The clone carrying this TCR beta chain was seen only a few times. Its antigen remains unknown. The data belong to a study of T cell repertoires in ileal Crohn's disease. Study summary: Median disease duration was around eight years; 35% smoked at surgery. Findings and caveats of the study: Clonality above 26.8% at surgery always came with endoscopic recurrence.

Repertoires were generated with immunoSEQ multiplex PCR, while TCRdb's copy carries only in-frame clones and drops some. The sample holds roughly 13,000 clones, about 73% seen once. Sequences were obtained from ileal tissue. The origin of this receptor is an adult with Crohn's disease.

The CDR3 DNA follows: TGTGCCAGCAGCCAGACAGGGATGGAATCACCCCTCCACTTT. It codes for CASSQTGMESPLHF. The chain couples TRBV9 to TRBJ1-6; 7 nucleotides line up with TRBD1. The CDR3 sequence is 14 residues long. The V and J ends lost 4 bases and 10 bases, in that order; junction bases with no gene match: 8. Germline V gene lookup returns CDR1 SGDLS and CDR2 YYNGEE.